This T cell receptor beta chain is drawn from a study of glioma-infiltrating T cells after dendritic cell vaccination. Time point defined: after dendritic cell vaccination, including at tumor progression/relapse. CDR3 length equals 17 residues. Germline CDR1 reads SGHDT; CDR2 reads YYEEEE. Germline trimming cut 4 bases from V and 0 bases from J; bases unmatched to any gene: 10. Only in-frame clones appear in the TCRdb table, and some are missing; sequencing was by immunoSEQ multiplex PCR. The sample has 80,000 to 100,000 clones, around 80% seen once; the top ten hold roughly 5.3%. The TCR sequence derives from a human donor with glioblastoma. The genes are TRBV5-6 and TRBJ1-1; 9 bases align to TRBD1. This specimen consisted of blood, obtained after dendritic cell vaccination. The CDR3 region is CASSATKQGALNTEAFF. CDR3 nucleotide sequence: TGTGCCAGCAGCGCCACCAAACAGGGGGCGCTGAACACTGAAGCTTTCTTT.